A selection of T cell receptor beta chains follows, all from one sample in a study of blood T cell repertoires in COVID-19. TCRdb's table, derived via immunoSEQ multiplex PCR, lists solely in-frame clones and lacks some. The sample includes roughly 230,000 clones, 70% to 90% of them seen just once. The source material was peripheral blood. The source of these receptors is a middle-aged man with acute or convalescent COVID-19. CDR3s include the opening cysteine and the closing phenylalanine or tryptophan. The order of the fields is J gene, D gene, clone size, V gene, CDR3 DNA, CDR3 protein. The D gene is left open where the match is weak. Size is omitted from some rows. Given values are once, few, many or a class for expanded clones.

>TRBJ2-1|.|.|TRBV5-4
TGTGCCAGCAGCTTGGTTGGCAACTCCTACAATGAGCAGTTCTTC
CASSLVGNSYNEQFF
>TRBJ2-2|.|.|TRBV5-4
TGTGCCAGCAGCTTGGTAAACGGGGGAGTCCCCGGGGAGCTGTTTTTT
CASSLVNGGVPGELFF
>TRBJ2-4|.|few|TRBV15
TGTGCCACCAGCAGGGAAGCGATGGATAACATTCAGTACTTC
CATSREAMDNIQYF
>TRBJ1-2|TRBD1|.|TRBV7-9
TGTGCCAGCAGCCCGGGACAGAACTATGGCTACACCTTC
CASSPGQNYGYTF
>TRBJ1-2|.|.|TRBV20-1
TGCAGTGCTATCTGGAGTTATGGCTACACCTTC
CSAIWSYGYTF
>TRBJ2-5|TRBD2|few|TRBV4-2
TGTGCCAGCAGCCAAGAAGGCGGGGGGGCCCGAGAGACCCAGTACTTC
CASSQEGGGARETQYF
>TRBJ1-1|TRBD1|.|TRBV7-9
TGTGCCAGCAGCTTCCTCCGAGGACAGGGTAACACTGAAGCTTTCTTT
CASSFLRGQGNTEAFF
>TRBJ1-1|.|.|TRBV19
TGTGCCAGTAGTATATCTGGGCCTGAAGCTTTCTTT
CASSISGPEAFF
>TRBJ1-5|.|.|TRBV19
TGTGCCAGTAGGCCCCCCTGGGACATTAGCAATCAGCCCCAGCATTTT
CASRPPWDISNQPQHF
>TRBJ2-2|.|.|TRBV18
TGTGCCAGCTCACCACCGGCTATGGGCAACACCGGGGAGCTGTTTTTT
CASSPPAMGNTGELFF
>TRBJ1-2|.|.|TRBV29-1
TGCGGAGGGGCCAGAGACTATGGCTACACCTTC
CGGARDYGYTF
>TRBJ1-2|.|.|TRBV5-1
TGCGCCAGCAGCTTTACAGGGAATAACTATGGCTACACCTTC
CASSFTGNNYGYTF
>TRBJ1-6|.|.|TRBV6-5
TGTGCCAGCAGTTACTTTGTAGGGGGAGGGTCACCCCTCCACTTT
CASSYFVGGGSPLHF
>TRBJ1-1|.|.|TRBV27
TGTGCCAGCAGATCGCTAAGGGGGTTGAACACTGAAGCTTTCTTT
CASRSLRGLNTEAFF
>TRBJ2-3|.|once|TRBV6-4
TGTGCCAGCAGTGGAGAGAGCACAGATACGCAGTATTTT
CASSGESTDTQYF
>TRBJ2-1|.|.|TRBV29-1
TGCAGCGTTAAATTTACAAATGAGCAGTTCTTC
CSVKFTNEQFF